This T cell receptor beta chain was recorded in a study of cytomegalovirus exposure and HLA in healthy donors. Across the whole study: Early released data had about 85 million unique TCRs, all coming from HLA-typed donors.

As concerns this clone: Its specificity is not known.

Regarding the study as a whole: Most TCR sequences were rare, but some public TCRs occurred in many donors. More clonal expansion characterized HLA-associated TCR beta chains than equally common others in a later analysis. Among donors in an Asian-associated ancestry cluster, a later analysis reportedly found fewer N-insertions than the roughly 610-donor mean.

The PCR had 60 Vbeta and 13 Jbeta primers. TCRdb's copy holds only in-frame clones and misses some; the assay was immunoSEQ multiplex PCR. The table records 150,000 to 250,000 clones, under 90% of them present only once. This clonotype originated in a boy aged 2 to 10 in good health and CMV-seronegative. The sequencing sample was made of PBMCs.

CDR3 protein: CASRATGGGNSPLHF. The DNA for the CDR3 is TGTGCCAGCAGGGCCACAGGGGGCGGGAATTCACCCCTCCACTTT. The chain couples TRBV6-1 to TRBJ1-6, with TRBD1 identical over 9 bases. Germline V gives CDR1 MNHNS, CDR2 SASEGT. This CDR3 is 15 amino acids long. J gave up 7 bases and V 6 bases, and 7 bases lay outside the gene matches.